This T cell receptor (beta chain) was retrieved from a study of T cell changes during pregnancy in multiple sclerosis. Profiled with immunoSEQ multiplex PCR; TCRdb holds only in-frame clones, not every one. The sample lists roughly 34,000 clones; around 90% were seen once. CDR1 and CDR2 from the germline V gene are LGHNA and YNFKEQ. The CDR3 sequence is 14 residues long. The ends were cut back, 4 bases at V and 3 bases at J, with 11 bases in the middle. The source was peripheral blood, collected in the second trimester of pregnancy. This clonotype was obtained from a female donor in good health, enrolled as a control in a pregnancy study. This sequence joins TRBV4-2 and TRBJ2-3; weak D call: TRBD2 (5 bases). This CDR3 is CASSLREGTDTQYF. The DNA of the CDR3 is TGTGCCAGCAGCCTGAGGGAAGGGACAGATACGCAGTATTTT.